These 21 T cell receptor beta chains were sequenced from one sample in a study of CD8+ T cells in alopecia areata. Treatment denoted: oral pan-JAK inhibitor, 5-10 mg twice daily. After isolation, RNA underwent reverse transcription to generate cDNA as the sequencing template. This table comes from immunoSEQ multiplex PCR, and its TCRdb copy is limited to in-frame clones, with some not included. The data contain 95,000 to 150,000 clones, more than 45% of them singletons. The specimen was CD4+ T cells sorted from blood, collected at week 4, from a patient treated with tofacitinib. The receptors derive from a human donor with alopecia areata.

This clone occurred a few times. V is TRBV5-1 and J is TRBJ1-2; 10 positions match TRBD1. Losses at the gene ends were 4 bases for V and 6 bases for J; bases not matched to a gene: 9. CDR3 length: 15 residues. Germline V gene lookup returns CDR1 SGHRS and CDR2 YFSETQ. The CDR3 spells CASSIRPGTGDGYTF. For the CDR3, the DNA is TGCGCCAGCAGCATCCGACCCGGGACAGGGGATGGCTACACCTTC.

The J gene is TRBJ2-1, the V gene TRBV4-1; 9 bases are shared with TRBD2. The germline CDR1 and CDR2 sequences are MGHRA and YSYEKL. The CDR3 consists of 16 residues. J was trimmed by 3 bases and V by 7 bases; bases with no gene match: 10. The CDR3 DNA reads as TGCGCCAGCAAAAGGGCGGCTAGCGGGGTCTACAATGAGCAGTTCTTC. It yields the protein CASKRAASGVYNEQFF.

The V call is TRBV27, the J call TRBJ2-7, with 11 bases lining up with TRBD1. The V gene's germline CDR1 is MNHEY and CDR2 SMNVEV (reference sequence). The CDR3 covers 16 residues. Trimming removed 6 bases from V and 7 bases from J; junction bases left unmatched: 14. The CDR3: CASRSPGTGGGFEQYF. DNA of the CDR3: TGTGCCAGCAGAAGTCCCGGGACAGGGGGAGGTTTTGAGCAGTACTTC.

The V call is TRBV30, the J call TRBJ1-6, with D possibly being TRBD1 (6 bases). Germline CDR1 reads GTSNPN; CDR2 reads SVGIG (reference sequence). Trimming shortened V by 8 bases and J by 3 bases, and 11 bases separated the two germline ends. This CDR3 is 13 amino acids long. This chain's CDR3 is CARQEGYNSPLHF. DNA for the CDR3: TGTGCCCGACAGGAGGGCTATAATTCACCCCTCCACTTT.

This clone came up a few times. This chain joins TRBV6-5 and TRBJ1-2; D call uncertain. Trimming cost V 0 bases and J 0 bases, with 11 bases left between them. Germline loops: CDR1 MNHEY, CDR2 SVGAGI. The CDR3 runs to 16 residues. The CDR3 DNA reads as TGTGCCAGCAGTTACTCAGTCCGCGGAGCTAACTATGGCTACACCTTC. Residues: CASSYSVRGANYGYTF.

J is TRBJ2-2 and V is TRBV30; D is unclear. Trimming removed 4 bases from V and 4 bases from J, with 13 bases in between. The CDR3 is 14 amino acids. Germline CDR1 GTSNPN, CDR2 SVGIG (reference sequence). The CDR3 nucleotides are TGTGCCTGGAACTCTGTCGGCTTCACCGGGGAGCTGTTTTTT. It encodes CAWNSVGFTGELFF.

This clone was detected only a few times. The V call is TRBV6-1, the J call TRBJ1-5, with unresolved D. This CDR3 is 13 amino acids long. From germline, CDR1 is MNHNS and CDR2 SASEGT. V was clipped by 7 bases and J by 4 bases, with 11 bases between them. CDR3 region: CASKLGGNQPQHF. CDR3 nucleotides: TGTGCCAGCAAATTGGGAGGGAATCAGCCCCAGCATTTT.

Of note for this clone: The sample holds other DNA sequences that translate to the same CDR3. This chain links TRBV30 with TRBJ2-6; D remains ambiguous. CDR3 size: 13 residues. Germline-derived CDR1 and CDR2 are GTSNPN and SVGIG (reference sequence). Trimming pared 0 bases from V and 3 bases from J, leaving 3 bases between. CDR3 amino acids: CAWSVGGANVLTF. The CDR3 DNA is TGTGCCTGGAGTGTTGGTGGGGCCAACGTCCTGACTTTC.

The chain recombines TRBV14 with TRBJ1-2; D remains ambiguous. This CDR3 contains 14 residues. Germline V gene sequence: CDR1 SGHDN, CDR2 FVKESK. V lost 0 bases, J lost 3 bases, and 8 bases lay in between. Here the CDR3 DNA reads TGTGCCAGCAGCCAAGAAACAGTGGACTATGGCTACACCTTC. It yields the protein CASSQETVDYGYTF. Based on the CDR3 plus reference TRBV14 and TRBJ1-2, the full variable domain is EAGVTQFPSHSVIEKGQTVTLRCDPISGHDNLYWYRRVMGKEIKFLLHFVKESKQDESGMPNNRFLAERTGGTYSTLKVQPAELEDSGVYFCASSQETVDYGYTFGSGTRLTVV.

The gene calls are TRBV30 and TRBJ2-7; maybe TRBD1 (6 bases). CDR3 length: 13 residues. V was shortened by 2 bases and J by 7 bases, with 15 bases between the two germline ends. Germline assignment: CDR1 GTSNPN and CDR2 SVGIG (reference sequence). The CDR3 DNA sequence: TGTGCCTGGAGTCGACAGGAGACGAGGGAGCAGTACTTC. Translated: CAWSRQETREQYF.

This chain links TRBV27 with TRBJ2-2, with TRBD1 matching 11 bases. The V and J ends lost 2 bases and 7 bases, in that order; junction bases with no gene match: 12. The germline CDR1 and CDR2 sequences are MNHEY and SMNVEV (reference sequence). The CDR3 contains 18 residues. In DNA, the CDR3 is TGTGCCAGCAGTTTACCCGCCGGGACAGGGGGGTTCCTCGGGGAGCTGTTTTTT. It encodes CASSLPAGTGGFLGELFF.

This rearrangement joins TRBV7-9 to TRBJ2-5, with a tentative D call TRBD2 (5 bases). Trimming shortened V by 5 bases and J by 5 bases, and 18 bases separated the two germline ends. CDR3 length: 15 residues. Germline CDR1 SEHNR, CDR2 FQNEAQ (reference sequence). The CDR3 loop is CASSPAGDPGETQYF. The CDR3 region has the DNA TGTGCCAGCAGCCCGGCGGGCGACCCGGGGGAGACCCAGTACTTC.

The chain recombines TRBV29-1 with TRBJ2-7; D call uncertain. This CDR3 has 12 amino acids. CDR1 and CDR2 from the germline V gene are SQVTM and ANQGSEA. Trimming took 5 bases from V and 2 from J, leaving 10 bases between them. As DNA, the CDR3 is TGCAGCGTTCGGCCAGCGACCTACGAGCAGTACTTC. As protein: CSVRPATYEQYF.

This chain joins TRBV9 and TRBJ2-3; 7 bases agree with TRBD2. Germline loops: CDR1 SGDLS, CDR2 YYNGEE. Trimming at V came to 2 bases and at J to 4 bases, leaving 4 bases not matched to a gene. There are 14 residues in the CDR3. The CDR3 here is CASSVAGVADTQYF. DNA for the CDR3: TGTGCCAGCAGCGTGGCGGGGGTAGCAGATACGCAGTATTTT.

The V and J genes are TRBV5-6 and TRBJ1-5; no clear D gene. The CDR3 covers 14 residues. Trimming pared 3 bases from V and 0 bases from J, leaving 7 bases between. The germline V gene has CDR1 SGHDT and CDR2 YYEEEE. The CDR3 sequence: CASSYQNSNQPQHF. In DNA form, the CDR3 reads TGTGCCAGCAGCTATCAGAATAGCAATCAGCCCCAGCATTTT.

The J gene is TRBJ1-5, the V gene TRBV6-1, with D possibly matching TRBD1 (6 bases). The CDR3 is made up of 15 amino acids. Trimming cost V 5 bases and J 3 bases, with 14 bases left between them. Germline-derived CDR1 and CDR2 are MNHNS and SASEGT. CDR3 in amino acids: CASSPAGAYNQPQHF. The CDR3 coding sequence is TGTGCCAGCAGTCCCGCAGGGGCTTACAATCAGCCCCAGCATTTT.

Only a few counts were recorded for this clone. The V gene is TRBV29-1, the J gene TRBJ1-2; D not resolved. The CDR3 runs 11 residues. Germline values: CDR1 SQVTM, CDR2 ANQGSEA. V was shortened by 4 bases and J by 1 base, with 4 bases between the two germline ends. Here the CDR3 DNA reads TGCAGCGTTGTTATTAACTATGGCTACACCTTC. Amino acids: CSVVINYGYTF.

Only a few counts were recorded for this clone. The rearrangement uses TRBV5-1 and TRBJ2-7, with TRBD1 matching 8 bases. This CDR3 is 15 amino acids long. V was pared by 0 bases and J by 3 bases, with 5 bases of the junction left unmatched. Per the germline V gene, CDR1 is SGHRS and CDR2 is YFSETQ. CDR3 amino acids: CASSLGGQGFYEQYF. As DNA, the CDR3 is TGCGCCAGCAGCTTGGGCGGACAGGGTTTCTACGAGCAGTACTTC.

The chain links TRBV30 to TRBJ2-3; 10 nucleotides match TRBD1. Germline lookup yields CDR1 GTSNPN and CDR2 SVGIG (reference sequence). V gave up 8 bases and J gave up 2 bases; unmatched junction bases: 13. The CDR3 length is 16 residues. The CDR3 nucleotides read TGTGCCGGCCGGGACAGGGGTATCTTTCTCACAGATACGCAGTATTTT. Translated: CAGRDRGIFLTDTQYF.

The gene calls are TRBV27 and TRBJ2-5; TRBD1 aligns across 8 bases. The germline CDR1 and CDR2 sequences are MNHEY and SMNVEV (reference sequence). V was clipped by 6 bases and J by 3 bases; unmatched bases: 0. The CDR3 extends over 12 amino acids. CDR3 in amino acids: CASRTGEETQYF. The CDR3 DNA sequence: TGTGCCAGCAGGACAGGGGAAGAGACCCAGTACTTC.

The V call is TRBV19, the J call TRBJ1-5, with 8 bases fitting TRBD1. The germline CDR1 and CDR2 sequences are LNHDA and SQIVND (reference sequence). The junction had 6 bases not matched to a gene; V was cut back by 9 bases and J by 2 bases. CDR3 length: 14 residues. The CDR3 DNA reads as TGTGCCAGCGTCCTGGACAGGGGCAATCAGCCCCAGCATTTT. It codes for CASVLDRGNQPQHF.